The clone carrying this TCR beta chain has a count of ten or more. What it recognizes is unknown. This entry is derived from a study of T-cell reconstitution after alpha-beta-depleted transplantation in children. Preparing the TCRbeta library involved the use of unique molecular identifiers. TCRdb fed the PCR reads into MiXCR, producing one record per CDR3 protein. This table holds about 260,000 distinct CDR3 sequences, 11% found once. The study's findings and limits: The origin of alpha-beta T cells about two months after transplant was reportedly several hundred expanded graft clones. Fresh T-cell production supplied most of the T-cell counts and diversity seen one year after transplant. Some patients' high day-60 TCRbeta diversity was attributed to recipient cells surviving conditioning.

With V trimmed by 4 bases and J by 3 bases, 7 bases remained unmatched. The CDR3 has 17 amino acids. Germline CDR1 and CDR2: SGHRS and YFSETQ. The sequence was obtained from a male patient aged 2-15 years who had a stem cell transplant for chronic granulomatous disease, so the T cells may come from the graft donor. V gene TRBV5-1 combines with J gene TRBJ2-3; 14 bases are a match to TRBD2. Specimen: peripheral blood, collected 180 days after TCRalphabeta/CD19-depleted stem cell transplant. CDR3 nucleotide sequence: TGCGCCAGCAGCCCAGGGACTAGCGGGAGCGGGACAGATACGCAGTATTTT. Protein: CASSPGTSGSGTDTQYF.